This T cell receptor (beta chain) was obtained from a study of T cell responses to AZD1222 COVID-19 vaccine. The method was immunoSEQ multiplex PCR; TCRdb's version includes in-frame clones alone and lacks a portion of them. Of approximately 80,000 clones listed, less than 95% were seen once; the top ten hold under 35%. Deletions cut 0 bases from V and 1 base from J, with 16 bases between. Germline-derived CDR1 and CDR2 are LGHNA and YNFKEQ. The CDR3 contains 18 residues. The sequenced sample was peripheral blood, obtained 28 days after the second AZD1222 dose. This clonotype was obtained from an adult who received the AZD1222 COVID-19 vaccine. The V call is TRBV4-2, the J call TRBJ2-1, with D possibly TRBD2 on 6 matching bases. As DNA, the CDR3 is TGTGCCAGCAGCCAAGATCCTTGGATAGCGGCTTCCTACAATGAGCAGTTCTTC. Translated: CASSQDPWIAASYNEQFF.